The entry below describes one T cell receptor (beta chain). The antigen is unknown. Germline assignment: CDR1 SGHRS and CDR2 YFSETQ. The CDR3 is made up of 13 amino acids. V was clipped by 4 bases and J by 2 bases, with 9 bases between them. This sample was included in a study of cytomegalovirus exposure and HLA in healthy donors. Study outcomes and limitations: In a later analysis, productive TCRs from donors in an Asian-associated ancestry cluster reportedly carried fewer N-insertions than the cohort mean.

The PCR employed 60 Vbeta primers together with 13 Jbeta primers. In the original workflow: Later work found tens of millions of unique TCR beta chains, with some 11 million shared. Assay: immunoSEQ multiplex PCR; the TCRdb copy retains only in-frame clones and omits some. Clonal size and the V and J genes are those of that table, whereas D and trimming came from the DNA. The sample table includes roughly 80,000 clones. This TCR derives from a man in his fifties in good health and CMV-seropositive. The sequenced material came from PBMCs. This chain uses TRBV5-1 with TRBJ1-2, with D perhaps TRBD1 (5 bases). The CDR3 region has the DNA TGCGCCAGCAGCATAGACAGAAACTATGGCTACACCTTC. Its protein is CASSIDRNYGYTF.